The clone carrying this T cell receptor (beta chain) occurred a few times. Antigen unknown. This record comes from a study of shared clonotypes between healthy human individuals. Study information: The study enrolled a couple of women and three men aged 18 to 49. Study conclusions and caveats: Around 5% of naive CD4 clonotypes were shared across a handful of donors. Against clonotypes common to all four donors, non-shared ones had lower generation probabilities.

Here immunoSEQ multiplex PCR was the method, and the copy in TCRdb shows in-frame clones only, minus some. This sample has some 1,100,000 clones; roughly 74% occur once, and the top ten carry under 0.65%. Those who donated, Caucasian adults without exception, all lived in Nashville, Tennessee. The CDR3 runs to 12 residues. Per germline, CDR1 SGHAT and CDR2 FQNNGV. V shed 5 bases and J shed 5 bases, with 10 bases lying between them. This sequence originates from a young man in good health. Some clones in this sample may be carry-over from other donors' samples. The specimen was memory CD4+ T cells from PBMCs. Sample subset: CD45RA-negative fraction. The chain employs TRBV11-2 and TRBJ2-7; D assignment may be TRBD1 or TRBD2 (5 bases each). The CDR3: CASSPRGHEQYF. As DNA, the CDR3 is TGTGCCAGCAGCCCCCGGGGCCACGAGCAGTACTTC.